The rows below give T cell receptor beta chains drawn from one sample of a study of blood T cells in healthy people across ages. MiXCR was run by TCRdb on the 5' RACE reads, yielding one entry per CDR3 protein. The top ten clones hold around 0.75% of a sample with roughly 1,100,000 distinct CDR3 sequences, about 25% of them seen once. The sample was also reused in another study, on T cells of mothers and their children.

The sequenced material came from blood. Every receptor here comes from a girl aged 2 to 10 in good health. Both conserved end residues are part of each CDR3. A D gene is named only where the DNA matches it firmly. A clone size is listed for some rows: how often the clone was seen (once, few, many), or a class if it is expanded.

d_call: NA
clone_size: NA
v_call: TRBV10-3
j_call: TRBJ1-1
cdr3_nt: TGTGCCATCAGTGATCCCGGACAGAACACTGAAGCTTTCTTT
cdr3_aa: CAISDPGQNTEAFF

d_call: NA
clone_size: NA
v_call: TRBV30
j_call: TRBJ1-1
cdr3_nt: TGTGGCGGGGGGGAATCGGACACTGAAGCTTTCTTT
cdr3_aa: CGGGESDTEAFF

d_call: NA
clone_size: NA
v_call: TRBV4-1
j_call: TRBJ1-3
cdr3_nt: TGCGCCAGCAGCCAACTCACAGGGCAAATCTCTGGAAACACCATATATTTT
cdr3_aa: CASSQLTGQISGNTIYF

d_call: NA
clone_size: NA
v_call: TRBV7-6
j_call: TRBJ2-5
cdr3_nt: TGTGCCAGCAGCTTAATAACTACCGATAAAGAGACCCAGTACTTC
cdr3_aa: CASSLITTDKETQYF

d_call: NA
clone_size: NA
v_call: TRBV6-2/TRBV6-3
j_call: TRBJ2-7
cdr3_nt: TGTGCCAGCAGTTGGGTGAAGGCGCCTGAATACCTCTACGAGCAGTACTTC
cdr3_aa: CASSWVKAPEYLYEQYF

d_call: NA
clone_size: few
v_call: TRBV12-3/TRBV12-4
j_call: TRBJ2-5
cdr3_nt: TGTGCCAGCAGTCGGCCGTTGCAGACCCAGTACTTC
cdr3_aa: CASSRPLQTQYF

d_call: TRBD2
clone_size: NA
v_call: TRBV28
j_call: TRBJ2-7
cdr3_nt: TGTGCCAGCAGTTGGTTCAGCGGGAGTAAGGACGAGCAGTACTTC
cdr3_aa: CASSWFSGSKDEQYF

d_call: NA
clone_size: once
v_call: TRBV7-9
j_call: TRBJ1-2
cdr3_nt: TGTGCCAGCAGCACATTAAATCGGTCTGGTGGCTACACCTTC
cdr3_aa: CASSTLNRSGGYTF

d_call: TRBD1
clone_size: few
v_call: TRBV2
j_call: TRBJ1-1
cdr3_nt: TGTGCCAGCAGTTTCGGACAGGGGGCTAGGAAAGGTGAAGCTTTCTTT
cdr3_aa: CASSFGQGARKGEAFF

d_call: NA
clone_size: few
v_call: TRBV4-3
j_call: TRBJ2-2
cdr3_nt: TGCGCCAGCAGCCAAGCCCCGACCGGGGTAGACACCGGGGAGCTGTTTTTT
cdr3_aa: CASSQAPTGVDTGELFF

d_call: NA
clone_size: NA
v_call: TRBV5-1
j_call: TRBJ1-1
cdr3_nt: TGCGCCAGCAGCTTGGGTCGGGTCCGTAAGAACACTGAAGCTTTCTTT
cdr3_aa: CASSLGRVRKNTEAFF

d_call: NA
clone_size: NA
v_call: TRBV7-9
j_call: TRBJ2-2
cdr3_nt: TGTGCCAGCAGCTTATTTGGCCAATCAACCGGGGAGCTGTTTTTT
cdr3_aa: CASSLFGQSTGELFF

d_call: NA
clone_size: few
v_call: TRBV7-2
j_call: TRBJ1-4
cdr3_nt: TGTGCCAGCAGCTTAGACGCAGGGTCTAATGAAAAACTGTTTTTT
cdr3_aa: CASSLDAGSNEKLFF

d_call: TRBD1
clone_size: few
v_call: TRBV7-2
j_call: TRBJ1-1
cdr3_nt: TGTGCCAGCAGAACAGGGACAGACCGTAGGACTGAAGCTTTCTTT
cdr3_aa: CASRTGTDRRTEAFF

d_call: NA
clone_size: NA
v_call: TRBV12-3/TRBV12-4
j_call: TRBJ2-5
cdr3_nt: TGTGCCAGCAGTTTCGGCAGGGCGGGGACCCAGTACTTC
cdr3_aa: CASSFGRAGTQYF

d_call: TRBD2
clone_size: few
v_call: TRBV29-1
j_call: TRBJ2-3
cdr3_nt: TGCAGCGTTGTGCGGGGGAAAAGCGGGGAAACGCAGTATTTT
cdr3_aa: CSVVRGKSGETQYF

d_call: NA
clone_size: NA
v_call: TRBV6-1
j_call: TRBJ2-1
cdr3_nt: TGTGCCAGCAGTGAAGCACAGTTATACAATGAGCAGTTCTTC
cdr3_aa: CASSEAQLYNEQFF

d_call: TRBD1
clone_size: few
v_call: TRBV4-3
j_call: TRBJ1-5
cdr3_nt: TGCGCCAGCAGCCAAGTCTACGGACAGGTGGGATACTATAGCAATCAGCCCCAGCATTTT
cdr3_aa: CASSQVYGQVGYYSNQPQHF

d_call: TRBD1
clone_size: NA
v_call: TRBV24-1
j_call: TRBJ2-5
cdr3_nt: TGTGCCACCAGTGACCCGGGACAGGCCAAACAAGAGACCCAGTACTTC
cdr3_aa: CATSDPGQAKQETQYF

d_call: NA
clone_size: NA
v_call: TRBV5-1
j_call: TRBJ1-6
cdr3_nt: TGCGCCAGCAGCTTGGAAGGTACCCACAACTCACCCCTCCACTTT
cdr3_aa: CASSLEGTHNSPLHF

d_call: NA
clone_size: NA
v_call: TRBV20-1
j_call: TRBJ2-3
cdr3_nt: TGCAGTGCTAGTCAAGGGGGGACAGATACGCAGTATTTT
cdr3_aa: CSASQGGTDTQYF

d_call: NA
clone_size: NA
v_call: TRBV6-2/TRBV6-3
j_call: TRBJ2-1
cdr3_nt: TGTGCCAGCAGAGAAGCCCCCCCGAGCAATGAGCAGTTCTTC
cdr3_aa: CASREAPPSNEQFF

d_call: TRBD2
clone_size: few
v_call: TRBV20-1
j_call: TRBJ2-5
cdr3_nt: TGCAGTGCTAGGGCGGGAGTAGGGCAAGAGACCCAGTACTTC
cdr3_aa: CSARAGVGQETQYF

d_call: TRBD1
clone_size: few
v_call: TRBV6-5
j_call: TRBJ2-5
cdr3_nt: TGTGCCAGCATGAGGGGACAGTGGGACCAAGAGACCCAGTACTTC
cdr3_aa: CASMRGQWDQETQYF

d_call: NA
clone_size: NA
v_call: TRBV12-3/TRBV12-4
j_call: TRBJ2-1
cdr3_nt: TGTGCCAGCACCCAAGGGGGCTCCTACAATGAGCAGTTCTTC
cdr3_aa: CASTQGGSYNEQFF

d_call: NA
clone_size: few
v_call: TRBV29-1
j_call: TRBJ2-1
cdr3_nt: TGCAGCGTTGAAATTCCCCAAGGGATCTATGAGCAGTTCTTC
cdr3_aa: CSVEIPQGIYEQFF

d_call: NA
clone_size: NA
v_call: TRBV6-1
j_call: TRBJ2-2
cdr3_nt: TGTGCCAGCAGTGTGGAGGGCTGGAACACCGGGGAGCTGTTTTTT
cdr3_aa: CASSVEGWNTGELFF